The 27 T cell receptor beta chains presented below share a single source sample, sequenced in a study of CD8 T cells in Susac syndrome. RNA in amounts of roughly 0.5 to 1 ug was reverse transcribed with random hexamers. TCRdb called the immunoSEQ multiplex PCR reads again in MiXCR, with one record for every CDR3 protein. The table has over 130,000 distinct CDR3 sequences, 85% to 95% seen once. Sequencing was done on a sample of CD4+ T cells from PBMCs. The origin of the receptors is a human donor with multiple sclerosis.

V gene TRBV20-1 combines with J gene TRBJ1-5, with D perhaps TRBD1 (6 bases). The CDR3 contains 11 residues. Deletions cut 5 bases from V and 7 bases from J, with 9 bases between. Germline V CDR1 and CDR2: DFQATT, SNEGSKA (reference sequence). The CDR3 here is CSAGGGQPQHF. As DNA, the CDR3 is TGCAGTGCTGGGGGCGGCCAGCCCCAGCATTTT.

The V call is TRBV27, the J call TRBJ2-7, with D possibly matching TRBD2 (7 bases). V gave up 6 bases and J gave up 4 bases, with 22 bases separating them. Germline V CDR1 and CDR2: MNHEY, SMNVEV (reference sequence). The CDR3 is 16 amino acids. The CDR3 here is CASSGGILGGAYEQYF. CDR3 in DNA: TGTGCCAGCAGCGGAGGGATCCTTGGGGGGGCATACGAGCAGTACTTC.

V gene TRBV19 combines with J gene TRBJ1-5; D possibly corresponds to TRBD1 (5 bases). Germline lookup yields CDR1 LNHDA and CDR2 SQIVND (reference sequence). This CDR3 comprises 16 residues. V lost 3 bases and J 2 bases, leaving 14 bases between the germline ends. DNA for the CDR3: TGTGCCAGTAGTATCCCGGGACCCGGGGGCAATCAGCCCCAGCATTTT. This encodes CASSIPGPGGNQPQHF. The whole variable domain, remainder taken from reference TRBV19 and TRBJ1-5, is DGGITQSPKYLFRKEGQNVTLSCEQNLNHDAMYWYRQDPGQGLRLIYYSQIVNDFQKGDIAEGYSVSREKKESFPLTVTSAQKNPTAFYLCASSIPGPGGNQPQHFGDGTRLSIL.

The chain has TRBV25-1 and TRBJ2-7; D call uncertain. From germline, CDR1 is MGHDK and CDR2 SYGVNS. Trimming took 5 bases from V and 0 from J, leaving 8 bases between them. The CDR3 is 13 residues long. CDR3 nucleotides: TGTGCCAGCAGTTTGCAGCCCTCCTACGAGCAGTACTTC. Amino acids: CASSLQPSYEQYF.

This chain connects TRBV29-1 to TRBJ1-4, with D possibly matching TRBD1 (5 bases). There are 12 residues in the CDR3. Deletions cut 6 bases from V and 6 bases from J, with 11 bases between. Germline assignment: CDR1 SQVTM and CDR2 ANQGSEA. CDR3 amino acids: CSVRERDEKLFF. The CDR3 nucleotides read TGCAGCGTCAGGGAGAGGGATGAAAAACTGTTTTTT.

This chain connects TRBV7-3 to TRBJ2-3; TRBD2 is a possible D gene (5 bases). V was shortened by 5 bases and J by 3 bases, with 12 bases between the two germline ends. This CDR3 spans 14 amino acids. Germline V gives CDR1 SGHTA, CDR2 FQGTGA. The CDR3 DNA is TGTGCCAGCAGCCCATCTTGGAGGACAGATACGCAGTATTTT. Its protein is CASSPSWRTDTQYF.

This clonotype was found once. The CDR3, as DNA: TGTGCCAGCAGCTTCAACCCGGGACAGCCAAAAACGGGAGCTTTCTTT. Protein: CASSFNPGQPKTGAFF. The V and J genes are TRBV13 and TRBJ1-1; 7 bases fit TRBD1. CDR1 is PRHDT and CDR2 is FYEKMQ in the germline V gene (reference sequence). Trimming at V came to 3 bases and at J to 10 bases, leaving 17 bases not matched to a gene. The CDR3 runs to 16 residues.

V is TRBV13 and J is TRBJ2-7; possibly TRBD2 for D (6 bases). Trimming removed 6 bases at V and 3 bases at J, with 12 bases between. This CDR3 region has 13 residues. Germline V gene data show CDR1 as PRHDT and CDR2 as FYEKMQ (reference sequence). The CDR3: CASSSRGGYEQYF. Written as DNA, the CDR3 is TGTGCCAGCAGTTCTAGGGGAGGCTACGAGCAGTACTTC. The full variable domain, with the rest looked up from reference TRBV13 and TRBJ2-7, is AAGVIQSPRHLIKEKRETATLKCYPIPRHDTVYWYQQGPGQDPQFLISFYEKMQSDKGSIPDRFSAQQFSDYHSELNMSSLELGDSALYFCASSSRGGYEQYFGPGTRLTVT.

CDR3 DNA: TGTGCCAGCAGTCGGGAGCGCCAAGAGACCCAGTACTTC. Its translation: CASSRERQETQYF. The V and J genes are TRBV2 and TRBJ2-5, with D possibly being TRBD2 (6 bases). Germline V gene data show CDR1 as SNHLY and CDR2 as FYNNEI. There are 13 residues in the CDR3. Trimming removed 5 bases from V and 1 base from J, with 8 bases in between.

The sample holds one count of this clonotype. The V gene is TRBV13, the J gene TRBJ1-2, with TRBD1 as a possible D gene (6 bases). Trimming took 1 base from V and 6 from J, leaving 9 bases between them. CDR1 and CDR2 from the germline V gene are PRHDT and FYEKMQ (reference sequence). This CDR3 spans 13 amino acids. The CDR3 nucleotides read TGTGCCAGCAGCTTAGTGGGGGCCAATGGCTACACCTTC. This sequence encodes CASSLVGANGYTF.

This clonotype was observed a few times. CDR3 bases: TGTGCCAGCAGCCCCCAAGGAGGGACAGCCAAAAACATTCAGTACTTC. It encodes CASSPQGGTAKNIQYF. V gene TRBV6-1 combines with J gene TRBJ2-4, with a possible D match to TRBD2 (6 bases). The CDR3 is 16 amino acids. V lost 6 bases and J lost 0, with 15 bases in between. CDR1 is MNHNS, CDR2 SASEGT, per germline.

The chain has TRBV12-3 or TRBV12-4 and TRBJ2-1, with TRBD2 matching 8 bases. V shed 6 bases and J 3 bases; nucleotides not matched to a gene: 10. This CDR3 comprises 16 residues. The CDR3 reads CASRTATGGSYNEQFF. The CDR3 DNA sequence: TGTGCCAGCAGGACTGCGACGGGAGGGAGCTACAATGAGCAGTTCTTC.

The chain joins TRBV2 to TRBJ1-1, with no clear D. Germline values: CDR1 SNHLY, CDR2 FYNNEI. CDR3 length equals 13 residues. Trimming left V 3 bases short and J 5 bases short, with 10 bases between. CDR3 sequence reads: CASSERVRTEAFF. In DNA, the CDR3 is TGTGCCAGCAGTGAGCGTGTGAGGACTGAAGCTTTCTTT.

The V gene is TRBV20-1, the J gene TRBJ2-7; D is unclear. V lost 6 bases and J 3 bases, leaving 6 bases between the germline ends. Germline CDR1 DFQATT, CDR2 SNEGSKA (reference sequence). This CDR3 has 10 amino acids. The CDR3 region has the DNA TGCAGTGCGCTTGACTACGAGCAGTACTTC. Amino acids: CSALDYEQYF.

The chain is built from TRBV13 and TRBJ2-7; weak D call: TRBD2 (6 bases). The germline CDR1 and CDR2 sequences are PRHDT and FYEKMQ (reference sequence). Trimming took 5 bases from V and 2 from J, leaving 16 bases between them. The CDR3 has 15 amino acids. This CDR3 is CASSPAWAGPYEQYF. In nucleotides, the CDR3 is TGTGCCAGCAGCCCAGCGTGGGCGGGACCCTACGAGCAGTACTTC. The whole variable domain, remainder taken from reference TRBV13 and TRBJ2-7, is AAGVIQSPRHLIKEKRETATLKCYPIPRHDTVYWYQQGPGQDPQFLISFYEKMQSDKGSIPDRFSAQQFSDYHSELNMSSLELGDSALYFCASSPAWAGPYEQYFGPGTRLTVT.

V gene TRBV3-1 combines with J gene TRBJ1-2; D unclear. The CDR3 has 18 residues. The germline CDR1 and CDR2 sequences are LGHDT and YNNKEL (reference sequence). Deletions cut 4 bases from V and 0 bases from J, with 21 bases between. CDR3 loop: CASSPQDLSATTNYGYTF. CDR3 nucleotides: TGTGCCAGCAGCCCTCAAGATCTGTCAGCGACTACTAACTATGGCTACACCTTC.

Only a few counts were recorded for this clonotype. The chain couples TRBV7-9 to TRBJ2-4; no firm D call. Looked up from germline, CDR1 is SEHNR and CDR2 is FQNEAQ (reference sequence). The length of the CDR3 is 16 residues. Trimming took off 1 base at V and 1 base at J, with 11 bases between the two ends. Here the CDR3 DNA reads TGTGCCAGCAGCTTAGGAGGAGTGGTTGCCAAAAACATTCAGTACTTC. The encoded protein is CASSLGGVVAKNIQYF.

CDR3 nucleotides: TGCAGCGTTGAGAGGGGTGGTCGGCTCCCAGATACGCAGTATTTT. It codes for CSVERGGRLPDTQYF. V usage is TRBV29-1 and J usage is TRBJ2-3; tentatively, D is TRBD1 or TRBD2 (5 bases each). V gave up 3 bases and J gave up 4 bases, with 17 bases separating them. This CDR3 region has 15 residues. Germline lookup yields CDR1 SQVTM and CDR2 ANQGSEA.

The chain carries TRBV12-3 or TRBV12-4 and TRBJ2-7, with D possibly being TRBD2 (5 bases). The CDR3 is 12 residues long. Trimming pared 6 bases from V and 2 bases from J, leaving 8 bases between. The CDR3 loop reads CASRDSAYEQYF. CDR3 bases: TGTGCCAGCAGGGACTCTGCCTACGAGCAGTACTTC.

This chain links TRBV14 with TRBJ2-1; 11 bases are shared with TRBD2. The CDR3 is 16 residues long. V dropped 3 bases and J dropped 9; count of bases not matched to a gene: 10. CDR1 SGHDN and CDR2 FVKESK come from the germline V gene. The CDR3 coding sequence is TGTGCCAGCAGCCAGCGACTAGCGGGGACCTCCGCTGAGCAGTTCTTC. Protein: CASSQRLAGTSAEQFF.

The V gene is TRBV7-9, the J gene TRBJ2-7, with 10 bases lining up with TRBD2. The CDR3 totals 16 residues. Losses at the gene ends were 5 bases for V and 6 bases for J; bases not matched to a gene: 13. Looked up from germline, CDR1 is SEHNR and CDR2 is FQNEAQ (reference sequence). The CDR3 reads CASSPGGASGRLEQYF. CDR3 sequence (DNA): TGTGCCAGCAGCCCCGGGGGGGCTAGCGGGAGACTCGAGCAGTACTTC.

V usage is TRBV12-3 or TRBV12-4 and J usage is TRBJ2-3; D uncertain. The CDR3 covers 14 residues. The V end was cut by 0 bases, the J end by 6 bases, with 10 bases between. CDR3 bases: TGTGCCAGCAGTTTAGCTTCCCAAGGGGATACGCAGTATTTT. Translated, it gives CASSLASQGDTQYF.

This chain joins TRBV12-3 or TRBV12-4 and TRBJ2-5; D may be TRBD2 (6 bases). The CDR3 is 14 amino acids. V gave up 3 bases and J gave up 4 bases, with 12 bases separating them. The CDR3 region has the DNA TGTGCCAGCAGTTTTCGGCAGGGAGGAGAGACCCAGTACTTC. The encoded protein is CASSFRQGGETQYF.

This clonotype has a single count. The chain uses TRBV6-5 and TRBJ2-1, with TRBD2 matching over 14 bases. The CDR3 totals 15 residues. After removal of 6 bases from V and 10 bases from J, the junction contained 8 bases not matched to a gene. Germline V gene sequence: CDR1 MNHEY, CDR2 SVGAGI. CDR3 bases: TGTGCCAGCAGACCGGGACTAGCGGGAGTAAAGGAGCAGTTCTTC. It encodes CASRPGLAGVKEQFF.

The rearrangement uses TRBV19 and TRBJ1-1; 7 positions match TRBD1. The CDR3 extends over 14 amino acids. With V trimmed by 8 bases and J by 0 bases, 6 bases remained unmatched. Looked up from germline, CDR1 is LNHDA and CDR2 is SQIVND (reference sequence). This CDR3 is CASAEGQLNTEAFF. Written as DNA, the CDR3 is TGTGCCAGTGCAGAGGGACAGCTGAACACTGAAGCTTTCTTT.

CDR3 sequence: CASSFLALNEQFF. Here the CDR3 DNA reads TGTGCCAGCAGCTTTCTAGCGCTCAATGAGCAGTTCTTC. V is TRBV7-2 and J is TRBJ2-1; TRBD2 might be the D (6 bases). Trimming removed 3 bases from V and 6 bases from J, with 9 bases in between. Per germline, CDR1 SGHTA and CDR2 FQGNSA. The CDR3 covers 13 residues.

V is TRBV9 and J is TRBJ1-6, with 8 nucleotides matching TRBD1. Germline assignment: CDR1 SGDLS and CDR2 YYNGEE. Trimming cost V 2 bases and J 5 bases; bases outside gene matches: 6. The CDR3 covers 16 residues. This CDR3 is CASSVVGQGNNSPLHF. CDR3 coding DNA: TGTGCCAGCAGCGTCGTAGGACAGGGCAATAATTCACCCCTCCACTTT.